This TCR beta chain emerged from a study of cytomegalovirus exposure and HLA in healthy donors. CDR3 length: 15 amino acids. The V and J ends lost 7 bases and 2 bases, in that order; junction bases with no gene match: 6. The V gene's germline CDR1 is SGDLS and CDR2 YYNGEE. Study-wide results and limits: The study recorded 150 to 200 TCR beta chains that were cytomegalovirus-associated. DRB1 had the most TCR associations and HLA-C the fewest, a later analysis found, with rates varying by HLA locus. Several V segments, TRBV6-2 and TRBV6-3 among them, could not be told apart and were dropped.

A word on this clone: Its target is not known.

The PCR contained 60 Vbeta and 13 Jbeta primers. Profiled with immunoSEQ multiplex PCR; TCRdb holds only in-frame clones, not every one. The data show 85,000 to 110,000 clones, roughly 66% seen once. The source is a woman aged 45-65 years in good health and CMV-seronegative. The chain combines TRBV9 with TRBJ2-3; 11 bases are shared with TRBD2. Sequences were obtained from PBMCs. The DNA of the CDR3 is TGTGCCAGCGCCAGACTAGCGGGGAACACAGATACGCAGTATTTT. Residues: CASARLAGNTDTQYF.